This T cell receptor beta chain appears in the sequencing data of a study of blood T cell repertoires in COVID-19. Study as a whole: Sites across the United States, Italy and Spain contributed samples from acute and convalescent COVID-19. From T cells, B-cell-depleted T cells, or PBMCs came the material, which was cDNA or gDNA.

Germline lookup yields CDR1 MNHNY and CDR2 SVGAGI (reference sequence). This CDR3 is built from 17 residues. With V trimmed by 5 bases and J by 2 bases, 10 bases remained unmatched. Authors' data handling: Amplified reference gene primers provided the basis for estimating nucleated cell counts. Libraries were prepared by immunoSEQ multiplex PCR; TCRdb keeps only in-frame clonotypes and omits some of them. V, J and clone size reflect that table, while D and trimming were determined from the DNA. The repertoire consists of roughly 76,000 clones, with about four fifths occurring once and the leading ten covering around 36%.

Material: peripheral blood. The J gene is TRBJ2-2, the V gene TRBV6-6; the match to TRBD1 covers 8 bases. The source is a woman in her sixties or seventies with acute or convalescent COVID-19. Here the CDR3 DNA reads TGTGCCAGCAGTCCAGAAACAGGGGGAACCAACACCGGGGAGCTGTTTTTT. It specifies CASSPETGGTNTGELFF.